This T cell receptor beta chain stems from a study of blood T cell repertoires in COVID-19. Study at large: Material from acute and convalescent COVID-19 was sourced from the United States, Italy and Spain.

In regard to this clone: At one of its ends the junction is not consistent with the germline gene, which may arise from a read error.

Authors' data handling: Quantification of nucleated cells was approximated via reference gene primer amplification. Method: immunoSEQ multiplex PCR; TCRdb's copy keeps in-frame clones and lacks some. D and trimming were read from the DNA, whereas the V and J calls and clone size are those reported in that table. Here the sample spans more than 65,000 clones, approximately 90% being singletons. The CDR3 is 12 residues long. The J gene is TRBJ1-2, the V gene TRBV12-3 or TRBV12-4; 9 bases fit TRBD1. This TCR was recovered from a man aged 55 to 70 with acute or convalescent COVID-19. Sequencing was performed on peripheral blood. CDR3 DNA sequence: TGTGCCAGCAGTTTAAGGGGACAGGGCGTAGGCTTC. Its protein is CASSLRGQGVGF.